This TCR beta chain was sequenced during a study of OX40 agonist ivuxolimab in advanced cancers. The overall study: Participants averaged around 60 years of age (range about 23 to 80) and were roughly 80% male.

Germline lookup yields CDR1 SEHNR and CDR2 FQNEAQ (reference sequence). V trimming: 1 base; J trimming: 1 base; junction bases outside the gene matches: 3. This CDR3 comprises 15 residues. Repertoires were generated with immunoSEQ multiplex PCR, while TCRdb's copy carries only in-frame clones and drops some. The data contain about 25,000 clones, about 86% of them singletons. The clonotype comes from an adult with an advanced solid tumor such as melanoma, head and neck, liver or kidney cancer. The chain has TRBV7-9 and TRBJ2-5, with 7 bases lining up with TRBD2. The sequenced sample was CD4+ or CD8+ T cells sorted from blood, obtained in a trial of the OX40 agonist ivuxolimab. CDR3 nucleotide sequence: TGTGCCAGCAGCTTAGTGGGCGGGGGCCAAGAGACCCAGTACTTC. Translating it yields CASSLVGGGQETQYF.